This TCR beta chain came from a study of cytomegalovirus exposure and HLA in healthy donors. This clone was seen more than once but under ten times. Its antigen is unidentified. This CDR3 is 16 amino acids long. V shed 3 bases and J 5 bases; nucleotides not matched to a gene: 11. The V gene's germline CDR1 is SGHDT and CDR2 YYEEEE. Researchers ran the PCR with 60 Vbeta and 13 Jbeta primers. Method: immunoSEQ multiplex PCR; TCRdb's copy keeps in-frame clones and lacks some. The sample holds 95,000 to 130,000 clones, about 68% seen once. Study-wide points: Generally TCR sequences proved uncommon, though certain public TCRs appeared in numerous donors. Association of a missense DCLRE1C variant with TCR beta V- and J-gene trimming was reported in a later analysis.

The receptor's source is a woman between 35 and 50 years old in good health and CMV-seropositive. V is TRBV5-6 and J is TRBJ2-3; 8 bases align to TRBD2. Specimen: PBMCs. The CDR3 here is CASSYPGLGVVDTQYF. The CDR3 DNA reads TGTGCCAGCAGCTACCCGGGACTAGGGGTCGTAGATACGCAGTATTTT. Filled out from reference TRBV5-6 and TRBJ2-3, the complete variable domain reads DAGVTQSPTHLIKTRGQQVTLRCSPKSGHDTVSWYQQALGQGPQFIFQYYEEEERQRGNFPDRFSGHQFPNYSSELNVNALLLGDSALYLCASSYPGLGVVDTQYFGPGTRLTVL.